This T cell receptor beta chain stems from a study of cytomegalovirus exposure and HLA in healthy donors listed by TCRdb under 2017. Regarding the study in general: An earlier analysis of under 600 of the donors reported 250 to 350 Gb of sequence data and 117 million unique TCR beta sequences from around 200 million T cells. Approximately 310 gigabases of sequencing data and roughly 90 million unique TCR sequences were included in an early release covering roughly 600 HLA-typed donors. Among the roughly 370 genotyped donors, around 81% belonged to the genetic ancestry cluster associated with self-reported Caucasian donors. The study was designed to test whether signatures of past pathogen exposure could be identified by cataloging public T cell receptors. The study used immunosequencing to profile the T cell repertoires of about 670 subjects and linked those repertoires to cytomegalovirus serostatus. A separate validation cohort of roughly 110 different subjects was used in addition to the 666-subject first cohort. To predict cytomegalovirus infection status, the study combined high-throughput TCR immunosequencing, statistical association of individual TCRs with disease status, and machine learning. A later analysis re-analyzed previously published TCR beta repertoires from hundreds of donors and added high-resolution HLA genotyping to study TCR occurrence patterns. In the later analysis, no new phenotypic data were used to find candidate immune exposures; instead, reliance was placed on TCR beta sequences and their occurrence across donors. In an earlier analysis of 500 to 650 of the donors, high-throughput TCR beta sequencing was used to judge whether each TCR beta V gene segment behaved as functional or pseudogenic. Donor age, sex, ethnicity and CMV serostatus were compiled alongside the repertoire data. A later genetic analysis used genome-wide SNP genotypes for about 60% of the 666 donors, treating that subset as a discovery cohort. All discovery cohort repertoires had been generated using a single sequencing platform. Both class I and class II loci were covered by HLA typing, at four-digit resolution. Typing coverage varied by locus: about 620-640 donors for A, B, C, DRB1 and DQB1; roughly 500 for DQA1; around 570 for DPA1; 450 to 480 for DPB1. A handful of DR-DQ haplotypes were handled as single units for association and clustering because linkage in the cohort was strong. On average, around 240,000 unique TCR beta nucleotide sequences were sequenced per donor among fewer than 500 genotyped donors of the cohort, with 15% to 20% of those sequences being non-productive. General findings and caveats noted by the study authors: Specific HLA alleles were associated with about 17,000 TCR beta sequences at a false discovery rate of 0.05 in a later analysis. Because some donors lacked HLA typing at each locus, the association tests relied only on the typed subset. A later analysis found that HLA-associated TCR beta chains were more clonally expanded and had lower generation probabilities than equally common non-associated chains. Linkage disequilibrium might explain the correlated functional status among segregating V segments, but an unknown experimental factor could not be excluded. A cluster of highly shared sequence variants was judged likely to be a technical artifact of the sequencing pipeline. The earlier analysis of approximately 540 of the donors excluded 15 to 20 rarely observed V segments, including chromosome 9 orphons, because counts were too low. An association between a missense DCLRE1C variant and V-gene and J-gene trimming of TCR beta chains was found in a later genetic analysis and replicated in an independent cohort. The authors suggested that the approach could potentially be extended to other disease states and immunological phenotypes. An earlier analysis of approximately 500 of the donors showed that most TCR beta V segments appeared in productive rearrangements either about 87% or about 30% of the time, which broadly matched IMGT annotations. This cohort had only TCR beta chains sequenced, and the lack of alpha or paired-chain data limited which features could be detected. Some IMGT-functional V segments, including TRBV6-2 and TRBV6-3, could not be told apart with the 87-base-pair reads, so those segments were excluded. For the cohort, immune exposure information was limited to CMV serostatus. In both the original and validation cohorts, the classifier was reported to diagnose cytomegalovirus status with high specificity and sensitivity. According to a later analysis, most CMV-associated TCR beta chains appeared to be HLA-restricted, and the HLA associations seemed to be driven largely by CMV exposure. In a later analysis, several top co-occurrence clusters were reported to appear linked to parvovirus B19, influenza, CMV and Epstein-Barr virus. The presence/absence analyses assumed that sequencing depth was roughly uniform across donors, and that assumption may not be true. A further reported finding was that TCR beta sequences accurately predicted the HLA-A and HLA-B alleles for most subjects in the first cohort. According to a later genetic analysis, donors in an Asian-associated ancestry cluster had fewer N-insertions in productive TCRs than the approximately 690-donor mean. When HLA alleles, especially DR and DQ, strongly co-occurred, TCR associations were difficult to assign to individual alleles. While some public TCRs were present in many individuals, most TCR sequences turned up only very rarely across donors. In vitro tests confirmed that a few of the cytomegalovirus-associated TCR beta chains recognize cytomegalovirus antigens. In the study, 164 TCR beta chains were listed as associated with cytomegalovirus. A later analysis found that TCR association rates varied across HLA loci, with DRB1 alleles showing the most associated TCRs and HLA-C alleles the fewest.

In total, roughly 670 healthy bone marrow donors made up the cohort. All cohort members were sampled while nominally healthy, although unrecorded immune exposures were likely present. Of the approximately 620 cohort members, about 270 had a positive CMV serostatus and just over 350 had a negative one, while no CMV serostatus was recorded for the donor. Every donor gave a peripheral blood sample, and the peripheral blood mononuclear cells from that sample were used for TCR beta sequencing. The Qiagen DNeasy Blood Extraction Kit was used to extract genomic DNA from the blood cell samples. The library was built by means of the immunoSEQ multiplex PCR assay. A mixture of 60 forward primers for TCR Vbeta segments and 13 reverse primers for TCR Jbeta segments was used in the multiplex PCR. The CDR3 region of rearranged TCR beta genes was amplified from genomic DNA with a multiplex PCR assay. Amplified TCR beta libraries were sequenced as 87-base-pair reads on the Illumina HiSeq System. The published analysis was carried out like this. In a later analysis, 77 million or so unique TCR beta chains were counted across the approximately 670 repertoires, and approximately 9.9 million of these chains were shared by at least two donors. Raw reads were error-corrected and collapsed into unique sequences with a nearest-neighbor algorithm that merged closely related sequences to remove PCR and sequencing errors. V, D and J gene segments were assigned by aligning CDR3 sequences to IMGT reference sequences. For a sequence to be retained, a match of at least six nucleotides was required to both a V gene segment and a J gene segment. A rearrangement was called productive if the CDR3 had no stop codons and remained in frame with V and J, and every other rearrangement was called non-productive. Following IMGT convention, CDR3 was defined as the stretch from the second conserved V-encoded cysteine to the conserved J-encoded phenylalanine. In an earlier analysis of 587 of the donors, sequences lacking an unambiguous match to a single V gene segment were excluded. An earlier analysis of several hundred of the donors called V segments functional above 56.7% productive rearrangements and segregating when the between-donor standard deviation exceeded 5%. A statistical classification framework was built for diagnosing cytomegalovirus status from the catalog of TCR beta chain sequences. In a later analysis, V and J genes were assigned by comparing TCR nucleotide sequences against IMGT/GENE-DB human TR gene sequences. In a later analysis, CDR3 sequences and most-parsimonious VDJ recombination scenarios were assigned using the TCRdist pipeline. In a later analysis, each TCR beta chain was defined by its CDR3 amino acid sequence together with its V-gene family, and reads without a unique V-gene family were excluded. A later analysis removed nearly 600 highly shared, low-generation-probability nucleotide sequences to deal with suspected cross-contamination and a sequencing artifact. A later analysis calculated a clonal expansion index for each public chain from normalized within-repertoire ranks of inferred template counts. In a later analysis, generation probabilities were computed with a VDJ recombination model fitted to out-of-frame rearrangements, and the resulting probabilities were checked against IGoR. In a later analysis, TCR-TCR, TCR-HLA and TCR-CMV co-occurrence was scored with hypergeometric tests, and a repertoire-size bias correction was applied to TCR pairs. To estimate false discovery rates, a later analysis permuted the HLA or CMV assignments 20 times. In a later analysis, co-occurring TCRs were grouped using DBSCAN, with TCRdist sequence similarity added in when clustering inside HLA-allele-positive subsets. Co-occurrence clustering excluded repertoires with fewer than 30,000 or more than 120,000 public chains, plus five with anomalous nucleotide sharing. As stored in TCRdb, this immuneACCESS dataset retains in-frame rearrangements with V and J assigned. A fraction of the clones does not appear; measured against another copy, unresolved V genes explain less than half of the discrepancy, and the remainder lacks a known reason. From that table come the V and J calls and clone size; the DNA was used to work out D and trimming. For this sample there are 100,000 or so clones; about 79% appear just once. About 2% of the sample is in the top ten clones.

On this clone: The antigen this receptor binds is unknown. No much larger clone exists at a distance of one base, and base qualities are not known.

From the cysteine through the phenylalanine, the CDR3 covers 14 amino acids. This entry keeps only the CDR3 DNA: 42 bases, framed from base 1. The germline V gene (reference sequence) gives CDR1 as WNHNN and CDR2 as SYGVQD. After removal of 4 bases from V and 8 bases from J, the junction retains 6 bases not matched to a gene. The sequence joins TRBV10-1 to TRBJ2-1; 9 middle bases align to TRBD2. The sequencing sample was made of PBMCs. This sequence was found in a human donor in good health. CDR3 reads: CASSVGTSPDEQFF. In nucleotides, the sequence is TGCGCCAGCAGTGTCGGGACTAGCCCCGATGAGCAGTTCTTC.